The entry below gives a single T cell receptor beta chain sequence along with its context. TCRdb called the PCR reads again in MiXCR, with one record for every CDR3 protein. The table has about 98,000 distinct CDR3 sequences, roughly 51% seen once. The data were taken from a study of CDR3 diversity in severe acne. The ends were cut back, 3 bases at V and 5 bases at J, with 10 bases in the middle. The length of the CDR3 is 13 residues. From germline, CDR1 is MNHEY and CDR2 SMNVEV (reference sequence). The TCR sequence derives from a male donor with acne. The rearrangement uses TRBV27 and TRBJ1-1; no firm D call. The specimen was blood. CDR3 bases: TGTGCCAGCAGTTTGGGCTGGGGAACTGAAGCTTTCTTT. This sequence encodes CASSLGWGTEAFF.